This T cell receptor (beta chain) was identified in a study of T cell changes during pregnancy in multiple sclerosis. TCRdb's copy holds only in-frame clones and misses some; the assay was immunoSEQ multiplex PCR. The sample holds 50,000 to 70,000 clones, around 93% seen once. The germline gives CDR1 SNHLY, CDR2 FYNNEI. The CDR3 runs 14 residues. V shed 6 bases, J shed 5 bases, and the junction held 9 bases outside the gene matches. This chain joins TRBV2 and TRBJ2-7; 8 bases line up with TRBD2. The sample here was peripheral blood, taken after pregnancy. The TCR originated in a female donor with multiple sclerosis, enrolled in a pregnancy study. CDR3 in amino acids: CASRPESGSNEQYF. CDR3 bases: TGTGCCAGCAGACCTGAAAGCGGGAGTAACGAGCAGTACTTC.